This T cell receptor (beta chain) was identified during a study of blood T cell repertoires in COVID-19. Study in general: Researchers got acute and convalescent COVID-19 samples from the United States, Italy and Spain. T cells, B-cell-depleted T cells, or PBMCs provided the cDNA or gDNA that served as material.

CDR1 is SEHNR and CDR2 is FQNEAQ in the germline V gene (reference sequence). V gave up 6 bases and J gave up 4 bases, with 12 bases separating them. The CDR3 loop spans 13 amino acids. How the authors handled the data: Scientists estimated how many nucleated cells there were by amplifying reference gene primers. Sequenced by immunoSEQ multiplex PCR; TCRdb stores in-frame clones only, minus some. D and trimming come from the DNA, and the V and J calls and clone size come from that table. The sample holds 150,000 to 200,000 clones, 75% to 85% seen once. This TCR was recovered from a human donor in a cohort sampled during active COVID-19. This rearrangement joins TRBV7-9 to TRBJ1-2, with a possible D match to TRBD1 (6 bases). The sample was peripheral blood. CDR3 region: CASSPGQSYGYTF. The CDR3 DNA is TGTGCCAGCAGTCCCGGACAGTCCTATGGCTACACCTTC.